Below, one TCR beta chain is given with its context. This CDR3 has 14 amino acids. Trimming stripped 5 bases from V and 3 bases from J, with 11 bases between. This record comes from a study of T-cell memory formation after mild COVID-19. A single record per CDR3 protein comes from TCRdb applying MiXCR to the 5' RACE reads. The sample records around 370,000 distinct CDR3 sequences, more than 20% being singletons. The V gene is TRBV12-3 or TRBV12-4, the J gene TRBJ1-5; no clear D gene. The receptor comes from an adult woman who had mild COVID-19 (a few samples of this study predate the infection). Cell type and time point are not known. The sequenced sample consisted of PBMCs or a T cell subset sorted from them (not recorded which). CDR3 bases: TGTGCCAGCAGTCCTCAGGAGTTCAATCAGCCCCAGCATTTT. Translation gives CASSPQEFNQPQHF.